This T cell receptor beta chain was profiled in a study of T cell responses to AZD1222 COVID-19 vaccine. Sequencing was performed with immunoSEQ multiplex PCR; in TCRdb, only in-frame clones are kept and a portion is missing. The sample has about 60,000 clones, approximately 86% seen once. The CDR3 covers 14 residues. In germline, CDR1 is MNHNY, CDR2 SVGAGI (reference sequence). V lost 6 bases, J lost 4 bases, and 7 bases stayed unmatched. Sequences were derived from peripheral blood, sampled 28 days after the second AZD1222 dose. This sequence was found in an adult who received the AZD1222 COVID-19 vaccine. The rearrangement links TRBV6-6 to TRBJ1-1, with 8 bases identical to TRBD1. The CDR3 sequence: CASRLTGEGTEAFF. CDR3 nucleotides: TGTGCCAGCAGACTGACAGGGGAGGGCACTGAAGCTTTCTTT.